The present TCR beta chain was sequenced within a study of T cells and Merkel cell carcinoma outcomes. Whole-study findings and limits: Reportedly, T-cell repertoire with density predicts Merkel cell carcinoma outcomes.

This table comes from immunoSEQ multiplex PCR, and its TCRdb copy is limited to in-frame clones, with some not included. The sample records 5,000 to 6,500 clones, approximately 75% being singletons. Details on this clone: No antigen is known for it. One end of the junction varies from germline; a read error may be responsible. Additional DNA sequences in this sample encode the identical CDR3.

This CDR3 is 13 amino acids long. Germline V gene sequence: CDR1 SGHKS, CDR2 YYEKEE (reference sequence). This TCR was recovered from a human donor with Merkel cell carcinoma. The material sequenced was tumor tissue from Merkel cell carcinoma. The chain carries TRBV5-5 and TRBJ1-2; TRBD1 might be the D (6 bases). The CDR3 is CASSLRGGYGYTF. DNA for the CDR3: TGTGCTAGCAGCTTGAGGGGGGGCTATGGCTACACCTTC.